The present entry profiles one T cell receptor (beta chain) with its context. Clones were sequenced by immunoSEQ multiplex PCR, and TCRdb holds only the in-frame ones, with some missing. The data show under 90,000 clones, 80% to 95% seen once. These data originate in a study of technical replicates of blood from several donors. This CDR3 has 15 amino acids. V lost 7 bases, J lost 0 bases, and 7 bases stayed unmatched. In germline, CDR1 is SEHNR, CDR2 FQNEAQ (reference sequence). This receptor was taken from a human donor in good health. The V call is TRBV7-9, the J call TRBJ1-2; 8 bases fit TRBD1. Input material: T cells isolated from PBMCs. The CDR3 spells CASIDGTGSNYGYTF. CDR3 bases: TGTGCCAGCATAGACGGGACAGGATCTAACTATGGCTACACCTTC.